The 22 T cell receptor beta chains below were found in one sample sequenced in a study of OX40 agonist ivuxolimab in advanced cancers. Generated by immunoSEQ multiplex PCR, the TCRdb table keeps only in-frame clones and is missing some. The sample lists 85,000 to 100,000 clones, over 85% seen once, with roughly 0.8% in the top ten. Sequencing was performed on CD4+ or CD8+ T cells sorted from blood, taken in a trial of the OX40 agonist ivuxolimab. The receptors here all came from an adult with an advanced solid tumor such as melanoma, head and neck, liver or kidney cancer.

On this clone itself: At the DNA level, this CDR3 is encoded by other sequences in the same sample as well. The genes are TRBV7-2 and TRBJ2-7; tentatively, D is TRBD2 (5 bases). The length of the CDR3 is 15 residues. Germline values: CDR1 SGHTA, CDR2 FQGNSA. Trimming took 1 base from V and 0 from J, leaving 10 bases between them. The CDR3 nucleotides read TGTGCCAGCAGCTTAGGCGGACTGAGCTCCTACGAGCAGTACTTC. Protein product: CASSLGGLSSYEQYF.

In this sample, this clone turned up a few times. The chain employs TRBV11-1 and TRBJ2-3; D remains unclear. CDR3 length: 15 amino acids. The V end lost 1 base, the J end lost 1 base, and 9 bases lay between the germline ends. Germline lookup yields CDR1 SGHAT and CDR2 FQDESV (reference sequence). The CDR3 is CASSLVGGGTDTQYF. In DNA form, the CDR3 reads TGTGCCAGCAGCTTAGTTGGTGGGGGCACAGATACGCAGTATTTT.

The chain combines TRBV7-9 with TRBJ1-1; D is undetermined. CDR1 is SEHNR and CDR2 is FQNEAQ in the germline V gene (reference sequence). The length of the CDR3 is 12 residues. Deletions cut 7 bases from V and 1 base from J, with 7 bases between. The CDR3 sequence is CASTSGNTEAFF. CDR3 sequence (DNA): TGTGCCAGCACCTCAGGGAACACTGAAGCTTTCTTT. The variable domain in full, with the rest retrieved from reference TRBV7-9 and TRBJ1-1, is DTGVSQNPRHKITKRGQNVTFRCDPISEHNRLYWYRQTLGQGPEFLTYFQNEAQLEKSRLLSDRFSAERPKGSFSTLEIQRTEQGDSAMYLCASTSGNTEAFFGQGTRLTVV.

The chain links TRBV5-1 to TRBJ1-2, with D tentatively TRBD1 (5 bases). The CDR3 sequence is 13 residues long. CDR1 and CDR2 from the germline V gene are SGHRS and YFSETQ. V dropped 3 bases and J dropped 4 bases, with 10 bases sitting between them. Here the CDR3 DNA reads TGCGCCAGCAGCTCCTATGGGGCCTATGGCTACACCTTC. Amino acid sequence: CASSSYGAYGYTF.

The J gene is TRBJ1-1, the V gene TRBV6-1, with a tentative D call TRBD1 (5 bases). Per the germline V gene, CDR1 is MNHNS and CDR2 is SASEGT. This CDR3 is 13 amino acids long. V was trimmed by 0 bases and J by 12 bases, leaving 14 bases between them. In nucleotides, the CDR3 is TGTGCCAGCAGTGAAGCTGCGGGCAGGGTGACTTTCTTT. Translation: CASSEAAGRVTFF.

V and J are TRBV12-1 and TRBJ2-1; no DNA check was done on the table's D call, TRBD2. TRBV12-1 is tagged as a pseudogene. The CDR3 length is 14 residues. The CDR3 DNA sequence: TGTGCCAGTGACGGGCGGGGGATCTACAATGAGCAGTTCTTC. Translated: CASDGRGIYNEQFF.

The chain joins TRBV7-9 to TRBJ2-7; weak D call: TRBD2 (5 bases). Germline V gene sequence: CDR1 SEHNR, CDR2 FQNEAQ (reference sequence). The V and J ends lost 1 base and 4 bases respectively, with 8 bases between them. The CDR3 spans 13 residues. CDR3 DNA sequence: TGTGCCAGCAGCTTAGGAGGGCCTTACGAGCAGTACTTC. It codes for CASSLGGPYEQYF.

The gene calls are TRBV7-8 and TRBJ1-2, with no clear D. Per the germline V gene, CDR1 is SGHVS and CDR2 is FQNEAQ. Deletions cut 1 base from V and 8 bases from J, with 20 bases between. The CDR3 has 16 residues. CDR3 sequence (DNA): TGTGCCAGCAGCTTAGAGGGTGGAAAAATAAGAGGAGGCTACACCTTC. This encodes CASSLEGGKIRGGYTF.

This chain joins TRBV5-1 and TRBJ2-2; a possible D gene is TRBD1 (5 bases). The germline V and J ends were trimmed by 2 bases and 9 bases, with 11 bases remaining between them. Germline V gene sequence: CDR1 SGHRS, CDR2 YFSETQ. CDR3 length equals 13 residues. The CDR3 spells CASSFTPGRELFF. CDR3 bases: TGCGCCAGCAGCTTCACCCCAGGGCGGGAGCTGTTTTTT.

The chain uses TRBV7-9 and TRBJ2-3; 8 nucleotides align to TRBD2. This CDR3 is built from 16 residues. CDR1 is SEHNR, CDR2 FQNEAQ, per germline (reference sequence). After removal of 1 base from V and 1 base from J, the junction contained 4 bases not matched to a gene. The CDR3 DNA reads TGTGCCAGCAGCTTAGATCTAGCGGGCCGCACAGATACGCAGTATTTT. It yields the protein CASSLDLAGRTDTQYF.

This chain connects TRBV6-5 to TRBJ1-6, with TRBD1 identical over 7 bases. Germline CDR1 reads MNHEY; CDR2 reads SVGAGI. Germline trimming cut 6 bases from V and 7 bases from J; bases unmatched to any gene: 6. The CDR3 covers 14 residues. CDR3 nucleotides: TGTGCCAGCAGACCGACAGGGCTAAATTCACCCCTCCACTTT. Translation: CASRPTGLNSPLHF.

The chain uses TRBV13 and TRBJ2-5, with D perhaps matching TRBD1 (6 bases). Germline V gives CDR1 PRHDT, CDR2 FYEKMQ (reference sequence). V lost 6 bases and J lost 5, with 19 bases in between. The CDR3 extends over 15 amino acids. The CDR3 DNA reads as TGTGCCAGCAGTTTACAGGGTTCGGTTGGGGAGACCCAGTACTTC. This translates into CASSLQGSVGETQYF.

In nucleotides, the CDR3 is TGTGCCGGCTTTGGCCAAGAGACCCAGTACTTC. Residues: CAGFGQETQYF. The chain is built from TRBV6-1 and TRBJ2-5; no firm D call. V was shortened by 11 bases and J by 1 base, with 8 bases between the two germline ends. The CDR3 is made up of 11 amino acids. CDR1 MNHNS and CDR2 SASEGT come from the germline V gene.

The chain uses TRBV7-6 and TRBJ1-5; the D gene is possibly TRBD1 (5 bases). V dropped 4 bases and J dropped 4 bases, with 8 bases sitting between them. The CDR3 consists of 13 residues. In germline, CDR1 is SGHVS, CDR2 FNYEAQ. The CDR3 protein is CASSSTENQPQHF. In nucleotides, the CDR3 is TGTGCCAGCAGCTCGACAGAGAATCAGCCCCAGCATTTT.

In this sample, this clone turned up a few times. The chain recombines TRBV19 with TRBJ1-2; 8 nucleotides line up with TRBD1. V trimming: 4 bases; J trimming: 7 bases; junction bases outside the gene matches: 8. Looked up from germline, CDR1 is LNHDA and CDR2 is SQIVND (reference sequence). The CDR3 is 14 amino acids. The CDR3 coding sequence is TGTGCCAGTAGTACAGGGGGCAGTAAGGTTGGCTACACCTTC. It encodes CASSTGGSKVGYTF.

This clone appeared once. The chain is built from TRBV6-5 and TRBJ2-1, with 9 bases matching TRBD2. In germline, CDR1 is MNHEY, CDR2 SVGAGI. V lost 9 bases and J lost 8; bases outside the gene matches: 8. The length of the CDR3 is 13 residues. CDR3 bases: TGTGCCAGGATGGGACTAGCCCTCGATGAGCAGTTCTTC. It specifies CARMGLALDEQFF.

The chain couples TRBV7-8 to TRBJ1-1; D is ambiguous. Germline loops: CDR1 SGHVS, CDR2 FQNEAQ. The V and J ends lost 6 bases and 1 base respectively, with 12 bases between them. This CDR3 has 14 residues. The CDR3 loop reads CASRRMVSNTEAFF. In DNA form, the CDR3 reads TGTGCCAGCAGGCGTATGGTCTCGAACACTGAAGCTTTCTTT. Full variable domain (missing parts from reference TRBV7-8 and TRBJ1-1): GAGVSQSPRYKVAKRGQDVALRCDPISGHVSLFWYQQALGQGPEFLTYFQNEAQLDKSGLPSDRFFAERPEGSVSTLKIQRTQQEDSAVYLCASRRMVSNTEAFFGQGTRLTVV.

V is TRBV28 and J is TRBJ2-7; TRBD2 matches at 7 bases. The CDR3 is 14 residues long. V dropped 2 bases and J dropped 4; count of bases not matched to a gene: 5. The germline V gene has CDR1 MDHEN and CDR2 SYDVKM. CDR3: CASSLVQRGYEQYF. As DNA, the CDR3 is TGTGCCAGCAGTTTAGTCCAGCGGGGTTACGAGCAGTACTTC.

The chain joins TRBV5-1 to TRBJ2-3; 9 positions match TRBD2. The CDR3 covers 16 residues. V shed 7 bases, J shed 1 base, and the junction held 10 bases outside the gene matches. Looked up from germline, CDR1 is SGHRS and CDR2 is YFSETQ. The CDR3 spells CASAEGAGGRTDTQYF. The CDR3 coding sequence is TGCGCCAGCGCCGAGGGAGCGGGGGGCCGCACAGATACGCAGTATTTT.

This clone was found a few times. The V call is TRBV7-9, the J call TRBJ1-2; D not certain. Germline V CDR1 and CDR2: SEHNR, FQNEAQ (reference sequence). The CDR3 is 14 residues long. The V gene lost 0 bases and the J gene lost 7 bases, with 12 bases spanning the gap. CDR3 nucleotides: TGTGCCAGCAGCTTAGCTGGCCTGGAGGGTGGCTACACCTTC. Translating it yields CASSLAGLEGGYTF.

The rearrangement links TRBV15 to TRBJ1-2, with D unresolved. Trimming removed 5 bases from V and 4 bases from J, with 11 bases in between. Germline-derived CDR1 and CDR2 are LNHNV and YYDKDF (reference sequence). This CDR3 contains 13 residues. CDR3 bases: TGTGCCACCAGCTCTCGGTTCCCCTATGGCTACACCTTC. Its protein is CATSSRFPYGYTF.

The rearrangement links TRBV18 to TRBJ2-1; weak D call: TRBD1 (6 bases). The CDR3 is made up of 16 amino acids. CDR1 is KGHSH, CDR2 LQKENI, per germline. The germline V and J ends were trimmed by 1 base and 0 bases, with 10 bases remaining between them. CDR3 nucleotide sequence: TGTGCCAGCTCACCACGGGGGACAAGCTCCTACAATGAGCAGTTCTTC. Encoded protein: CASSPRGTSSYNEQFF.